The T cell receptor (beta chain) described here comes from a study of blood T cell repertoires in COVID-19. Germline V CDR1 and CDR2: MNHEY, SMNVEV (reference sequence). There are 14 residues in the CDR3. The V and J ends lost 10 bases and 7 bases respectively, with 20 bases between them. The assay was immunoSEQ multiplex PCR, and TCRdb's table has in-frame clones only and misses some. Among hundreds of thousands of clones, around 87% were seen once, and the ten largest hold approximately 2.5%. V usage is TRBV27 and J usage is TRBJ1-5; D might be TRBD1 (6 bases). Sequenced: peripheral blood. The receptor was isolated from an older woman with COVID-19, enrolled during active disease. CDR3 region: CAINKGGGKQPQHF. CDR3 in DNA: TGTGCCATTAACAAGGGGGGGGGAAAACAGCCCCAGCATTTT.